This is a list of T cell receptor beta chains from one sample in a study of T cell responses to AZD1222 COVID-19 vaccine. TCRdb's copy holds only in-frame clones and misses some; the assay was immunoSEQ multiplex PCR. Here the sample spans roughly 140,000 clones, 91% being singletons. Specimen: peripheral blood, collected on day 0 of AZD1222 vaccination. The receptors stem from an adult in good health. Both conserved end residues are part of each CDR3. Fields, in order: D gene, V gene, J gene, clone size, CDR3 DNA, CDR3 protein. The D gene is left open where the match is weak. The size of a clone is reported for some rows only, either as once, few or many, or as a class for expanded clones.

D gene: TRBD2; V gene: TRBV18; J gene: TRBJ2-3; clone size: once; CDR3 DNA: TGTGCCAGCTTCCCTTCCGGGCTAGCGGGGGCCGCTTTGGACACAGATACGCAGTATTTT; CDR3 protein: CASFPSGLAGAALDTDTQYF
D gene: -; V gene: TRBV12-3/TRBV12-4; J gene: TRBJ2-3; clone size: -; CDR3 DNA: TGTGCCAGCAGTTGGGGCAGCACAGATACGCAGTATTTT; CDR3 protein: CASSWGSTDTQYF
D gene: -; V gene: TRBV28; J gene: TRBJ1-6; clone size: -; CDR3 DNA: TGTGCCAGCAGCTCCCAAAGGTCACCCCTCCACTTT; CDR3 protein: CASSSQRSPLHF
D gene: -; V gene: TRBV19; J gene: TRBJ1-5; clone size: -; CDR3 DNA: TGTGCCAGTACCCCCACCGGCAGGGGACAGCCCCAGCATTTT; CDR3 protein: CASTPTGRGQPQHF
D gene: -; V gene: TRBV19; J gene: TRBJ2-3; clone size: -; CDR3 DNA: TGTGCCAGTCGCCGCGGGGTCACAGATACGCAGTATTTT; CDR3 protein: CASRRGVTDTQYF
D gene: TRBD1; V gene: TRBV19; J gene: TRBJ2-5; clone size: -; CDR3 DNA: TGTGCCAGTTCGAAACAGGGGGTAGGTCGGGAGACCCAGTACTTC; CDR3 protein: CASSKQGVGRETQYF
D gene: -; V gene: TRBV7-2; J gene: TRBJ2-4; clone size: -; CDR3 DNA: TGTGCCAGCAGCTCGGTGGGTGGGAGAGAAAACATTCAGTACTTC; CDR3 protein: CASSSVGGRENIQYF
D gene: -; V gene: TRBV7-8; J gene: TRBJ1-2; clone size: -; CDR3 DNA: TGTGCCAGCAGCTTTCAGTCAGGGACCGGCGGCTACACCTTC; CDR3 protein: CASSFQSGTGGYTF
D gene: -; V gene: TRBV6-2/TRBV6-3; J gene: TRBJ1-5; clone size: -; CDR3 DNA: TGTGCCAGCAGTTCCGGGACGGAGAACAATCAGCCCCAGCATTTT; CDR3 protein: CASSSGTENNQPQHF
D gene: -; V gene: TRBV19; J gene: TRBJ2-5; clone size: -; CDR3 DNA: TGTGCCAGTAGCGGGAAGGCCGTGGAGACCCAGTACTTC; CDR3 protein: CASSGKAVETQYF
D gene: -; V gene: TRBV5-1; J gene: TRBJ1-2; clone size: -; CDR3 DNA: TGCGCCAGCTTATCGTCCCGAGCGGAGCTGGATGGCTACACCTTC; CDR3 protein: CASLSSRAELDGYTF
D gene: -; V gene: TRBV4-1; J gene: TRBJ1-6; clone size: -; CDR3 DNA: TGCGCCAGCAGCCAACTTTTGACAGCCACTTATAATTCACCCCTCCACTTT; CDR3 protein: CASSQLLTATYNSPLHF
D gene: TRBD1; V gene: TRBV11-1; J gene: TRBJ1-1; clone size: -; CDR3 DNA: TGTGCCAGCAGCTTAGCGTCATGGTGGGACAGCACTGAAGCTTTCTTT; CDR3 protein: CASSLASWWDSTEAFF
D gene: TRBD2; V gene: TRBV7-8; J gene: TRBJ2-7; clone size: -; CDR3 DNA: TGTGCCAGCAGCATGAGGACTAGCGGGGGGGCTGGTGAGCAGTACTTC; CDR3 protein: CASSMRTSGGAGEQYF
D gene: -; V gene: TRBV28; J gene: TRBJ2-7; clone size: -; CDR3 DNA: TGTGCCAGCAGTCCCGTCGAGATTAACCGCCTTACCTACGAGCAGTACTTC; CDR3 protein: CASSPVEINRLTYEQYF
D gene: -; V gene: TRBV4-2; J gene: TRBJ1-2; clone size: -; CDR3 DNA: TGTGCCAGCAGCCAAGATTTCGCGGGGGGCATAGGCTACACCTTC; CDR3 protein: CASSQDFAGGIGYTF
D gene: -; V gene: TRBV27; J gene: TRBJ2-2; clone size: -; CDR3 DNA: TGTGCCAGCAGACTGGCGGGCGGGACCCAGACCGGGGAGCTGTTTTTT; CDR3 protein: CASRLAGGTQTGELFF
D gene: -; V gene: TRBV13; J gene: TRBJ2-7; clone size: -; CDR3 DNA: TGTGCCAGCAGTTCGTCCGGGACGGAAGGCTCCTACGAGCAGTACTTC; CDR3 protein: CASSSSGTEGSYEQYF
D gene: -; V gene: TRBV7-9; J gene: TRBJ2-2; clone size: -; CDR3 DNA: TGTGCCAGCAGCTGGCGAGTCACCGGGGAGCTGTTTTTT; CDR3 protein: CASSWRVTGELFF
D gene: -; V gene: TRBV7-3; J gene: TRBJ1-2; clone size: -; CDR3 DNA: TGTGCCAGCAGCCCTCGCCAGGGGACGGGCGGGGGCTACACCTTC; CDR3 protein: CASSPRQGTGGGYTF
D gene: -; V gene: TRBV30; J gene: TRBJ1-4; clone size: once; CDR3 DNA: TGTGCCTGGAGGTGGAAGGTGGTTAATGAAAAACTGTTTTTT; CDR3 protein: CAWRWKVVNEKLFF
D gene: -; V gene: TRBV16; J gene: TRBJ1-1; clone size: -; CDR3 DNA: TGTGCCAGCAGTCTTTCCGGTGGGGTTAAGGGAAACACTGAAGCTTTCTTT; CDR3 protein: CASSLSGGVKGNTEAFF
D gene: TRBD1; V gene: TRBV2; J gene: TRBJ2-5; clone size: -; CDR3 DNA: TGTGCCAGCAGTGAAGCGCGGTCAGGGGGGACCCAGTACTTC; CDR3 protein: CASSEARSGGTQYF
D gene: -; V gene: TRBV15; J gene: TRBJ2-3; clone size: -; CDR3 DNA: TGTGCCACCAGCCACGGCCTAGCGAGAAGCACAGATACGCAGTATTTT; CDR3 protein: CATSHGLARSTDTQYF
D gene: TRBD2; V gene: TRBV4-3; J gene: TRBJ2-1; clone size: -; CDR3 DNA: TGCGCCAGCAGTCCGCTTACTAGCGGGAGTGGGAATGAGCAGTTCTTC; CDR3 protein: CASSPLTSGSGNEQFF
D gene: TRBD2; V gene: TRBV5-6; J gene: TRBJ2-2; clone size: -; CDR3 DNA: TGTGCCAGCAGCTTAGGACTAGCGACCGGGGAGCTGTTTTTT; CDR3 protein: CASSLGLATGELFF
D gene: -; V gene: TRBV4-3; J gene: TRBJ2-7; clone size: -; CDR3 DNA: TGCGCCAGCAGCCAAGGGCAGGGCAGCTACGAGCAGTACTTC; CDR3 protein: CASSQGQGSYEQYF
D gene: -; V gene: TRBV19; J gene: TRBJ1-6; clone size: -; CDR3 DNA: TGTGCCAGTAGTACCTACAGGGAAGTCTATAATTCACCCCTCCACTTT; CDR3 protein: CASSTYREVYNSPLHF